This T cell receptor beta chain derives from a study of early T cells in non-severe SARS-CoV-2 infection. This clonotype has just one count. This CDR3 contains 15 residues. Trimming left V 2 bases short and J 0 bases short, with 11 bases between. The germline V gene encodes CDR1 DFQATT and CDR2 SNEGSKA (reference sequence). TCRdb recomputed calls from the 5' RACE reads with MiXCR, one row per CDR3 protein. The data show 85,000 to 100,000 distinct CDR3 sequences, roughly an eighth seen once. The gene calls are TRBV20-1 and TRBJ1-3, with D tentatively TRBD1 (5 bases). The source of this sequence is an adult who was a healthcare worker with PCR-confirmed SARS-CoV-2 infection or an uninfected control (not recorded which). Input material: whole blood. DNA for the CDR3: TGCAGTGCTAGACAAGGCGGGGCCTCTGGAAACACCATATATTTT. This encodes CSARQGGASGNTIYF.